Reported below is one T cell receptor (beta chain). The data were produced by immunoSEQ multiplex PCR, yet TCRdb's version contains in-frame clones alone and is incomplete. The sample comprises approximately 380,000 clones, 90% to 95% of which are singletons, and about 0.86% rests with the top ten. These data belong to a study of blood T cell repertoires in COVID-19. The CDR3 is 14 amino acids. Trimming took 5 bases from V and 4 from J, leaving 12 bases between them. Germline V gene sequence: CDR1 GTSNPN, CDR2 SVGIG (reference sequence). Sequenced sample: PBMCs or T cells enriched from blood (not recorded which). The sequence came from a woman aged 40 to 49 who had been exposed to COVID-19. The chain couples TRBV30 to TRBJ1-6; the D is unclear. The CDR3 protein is CAWRSVLYNSPLHF. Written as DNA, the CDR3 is TGTGCCTGGCGGAGCGTGCTGTATAATTCACCCCTCCACTTT.